These T cell receptor beta chains were read from a single sample in a study of PD-1 blockade in mismatch repair-deficient tumors. Only in-frame clones appear in the TCRdb table, and some are missing; sequencing was by immunoSEQ multiplex PCR. The sample gives some 45,000 clones, 65% to 80% of which show up once; roughly 3.5% is in the top ten. The sample was PBMCs, taken before pembrolizumab treatment. Source of these receptors: an adult with mismatch repair-deficient cancer. CDR3s include the opening cysteine and the closing phenylalanine or tryptophan. The D gene is left open where the match is weak. The size field is filled for only some rows; it gives once, few, many or a size class.

V: TRBV6-1
size: .
J: TRBJ2-5
D: .
DNA: TGTGCCAGCAGTGCCCCCCAAGAGACCCAGTACTTC
CDR3: CASSAPQETQYF

V: TRBV6-1
size: .
J: TRBJ2-2
D: .
DNA: TGTGCCAGCAGTGAAGTACAGGCAAACACCGGGGAGCTGTTTTTT
CDR3: CASSEVQANTGELFF

V: TRBV9
size: once
J: TRBJ2-3
D: TRBD2
DNA: TGTGCCAGCAGCCCAGACGTAGCGGGAGGTAGGGATACGCAGTATTTT
CDR3: CASSPDVAGGRDTQYF

V: TRBV5-1
size: .
J: TRBJ2-3
D: TRBD2
DNA: TGCGCCAGCAGCTTGGAACTAGCGGATACGCAGTATTTT
CDR3: CASSLELADTQYF

V: TRBV7-3
size: .
J: TRBJ2-1
D: .
DNA: TGTGCCAGCAGCTTTCGGACGGGGAATGAGCAGTTCTTC
CDR3: CASSFRTGNEQFF

V: TRBV2
size: .
J: TRBJ1-2
D: .
DNA: TGTGCCAGCAGCTCGACGGACGGGAAGAACTATGGCTACACCTTC
CDR3: CASSSTDGKNYGYTF

V: TRBV7-7
size: .
J: TRBJ2-7
D: TRBD1
DNA: TGTGCTAGCAGCCAAGGACAGGGGCGCGAGCAGTACTTC
CDR3: CASSQGQGREQYF

V: TRBV7-6
size: once
J: TRBJ2-7
D: .
DNA: TGTGCCAGCAGCCTACAGGGGGGGCTATACGAGCAGTACTTC
CDR3: CASSLQGGLYEQYF

V: TRBV6-6
size: .
J: TRBJ2-7
D: .
DNA: TGTGCCAGCAGCGTTAGCTCCTACGAGCAGTACTTC
CDR3: CASSVSSYEQYF

V: TRBV27
size: .
J: TRBJ1-5
D: .
DNA: TGTGCCAGCAGTTTATATCACAGGGAAGGTAACAATCAGCCCCAGCATTTT
CDR3: CASSLYHREGNNQPQHF

V: TRBV5-4
size: .
J: TRBJ1-2
D: .
DNA: TGTGCCAGCAGCTTAAACACCAAGGGCTCTGGCTACACCTTC
CDR3: CASSLNTKGSGYTF

V: TRBV29-1
size: .
J: TRBJ2-1
D: TRBD2
DNA: TGCAGCGTTGAGGGGGCGGGGGGCGCGTTCGGAGAGCAGTTCTTC
CDR3: CSVEGAGGAFGEQFF

V: TRBV7-9
size: medium-sized
J: TRBJ2-7
D: .
DNA: TGTGCCAGCAGCTCATCCTACTACGAGCAGTACTTC
CDR3: CASSSSYYEQYF

V: TRBV6-5
size: .
J: TRBJ2-4
D: .
DNA: TGTGCCAGCAGAGACTTAGTGGAAAACATTCAGTACTTC
CDR3: CASRDLVENIQYF

V: TRBV11-2
size: .
J: TRBJ2-2
D: .
DNA: TGTGCCAGCAGAGGCGGGACCTGGGACTCGAACACCGGGGAGCTGTTTTTT
CDR3: CASRGGTWDSNTGELFF

V: TRBV6-6
size: .
J: TRBJ1-1
D: .
DNA: TGTGCCAGCAGTGTACTTGCTGAAGCTTTCTTT
CDR3: CASSVLAEAFF

V: TRBV5-5
size: .
J: TRBJ2-3
D: TRBD1
DNA: TGTGCCAGCAGGCGGACAGGGAGCACAGATACGCAGTATTTT
CDR3: CASRRTGSTDTQYF

V: TRBV6-1
size: few
J: TRBJ1-3
D: .
DNA: TGTGCCAGCAGTGTTTCAGGGCCGACAAACACCATATATTTT
CDR3: CASSVSGPTNTIYF

V: TRBV5-1
size: .
J: TRBJ2-6
D: TRBD1
DNA: TGCGCCAGCAGCTTGGCCGACAGGGCCGGGGCCAACGTCCTGACTTTC
CDR3: CASSLADRAGANVLTF

V: TRBV5-1
size: .
J: TRBJ2-1
D: TRBD2
DNA: TGCGCCAGCAGCTGGGGACTAGCCAATGAGCAGTTCTTC
CDR3: CASSWGLANEQFF

V: TRBV27
size: .
J: TRBJ1-1
D: .
DNA: TGTGTTTCACTTGAGGGAAGCACTGAAGCTTTCTTT
CDR3: CVSLEGSTEAFF

V: TRBV2
size: .
J: TRBJ2-7
D: TRBD1
DNA: TGTGCCAGTACCGGGACAGCAGTAACCTACGAGCAGTACTTC
CDR3: CASTGTAVTYEQYF

V: TRBV13
size: .
J: TRBJ2-7
D: .
DNA: TGTGCCAGCAGCCCCATTGGGACACTCGAGCAGTACTTC
CDR3: CASSPIGTLEQYF

V: TRBV19
size: .
J: TRBJ2-3
D: .
DNA: TGTGCCAGTAGTTCAAGGAAAAGGACCACAGATACGCAGTATTTT
CDR3: CASSSRKRTTDTQYF

V: TRBV7-6
size: .
J: TRBJ2-1
D: TRBD2
DNA: TGTGCCAGCAGCTTAGGCCATACCGGGACTAATCAATGGGTGCAGTTCTTC
CDR3: CASSLGHTGTNQWVQFF

V: TRBV27
size: .
J: TRBJ2-1
D: .
DNA: TGTGCCAGCAGCCCCCCGACCCGCAACCCCTACAATGAGCAGTTCTTC
CDR3: CASSPPTRNPYNEQFF

V: TRBV18
size: .
J: TRBJ1-1
D: .
DNA: TGTGCCAGCTCACCTGAGCTAGTTCAACACCGGAACACTGAAGCTTTCTTT
CDR3: CASSPELVQHRNTEAFF

V: TRBV29-1
size: .
J: TRBJ2-7
D: TRBD2
DNA: TGCAGCGTGGGGACTAGCGGGAGCTCCTACGAGCAGTACTTC
CDR3: CSVGTSGSSYEQYF

V: TRBV5-4
size: .
J: TRBJ1-1
D: .
DNA: TGTGCCAGCAGCTTGATAGGGATGAACACTGAAGCTTTCTTT
CDR3: CASSLIGMNTEAFF

V: TRBV9
size: .
J: TRBJ2-7
D: .
DNA: TGTGCCAGCAGCGACACCTTCGTGGACGGAGGGGCCGGAGAGCAGTACTTC
CDR3: CASSDTFVDGGAGEQYF

V: TRBV7-3
size: .
J: TRBJ2-5
D: .
DNA: TGTGCCAGCAGCCGGGCCTTAGACGCGACCCAGTACTTC
CDR3: CASSRALDATQYF

V: TRBV7-2
size: .
J: TRBJ2-1
D: .
DNA: TGTGCCAGCAGTCTAGAATCTCGGTTGCCGAGGGTCTTC
CDR3: CASSLESRLPRVF

V: TRBV14
size: .
J: TRBJ2-3
D: .
DNA: TGTGCCAGCAGTACCGGGACATCGGCCGGTACGCAGTATTTT
CDR3: CASSTGTSAGTQYF

V: TRBV5-1
size: .
J: TRBJ1-4
D: .
DNA: TGCGCCAGCAGCTTGGTGGCAGGAGCGGAAAAACTGTTTTTT
CDR3: CASSLVAGAEKLFF

V: TRBV25-1
size: .
J: TRBJ2-7
D: TRBD1
DNA: TGTGCCAGCAGTGAGGGACAGTCCAGGGAGCAGTACTTC
CDR3: CASSEGQSREQYF

V: TRBV6-1
size: .
J: TRBJ2-7
D: .
DNA: TGTGCCAGCAGTGAGGACTGGGGGGCTTCCGAGCAGTACTTC
CDR3: CASSEDWGASEQYF

V: TRBV7-2
size: .
J: TRBJ1-3
D: TRBD1
DNA: TGTGCCAGCAGCTTAGGGGGACAGGGGAGCTCTGGAAACACCATATATTTT
CDR3: CASSLGGQGSSGNTIYF

V: TRBV7-9
size: .
J: TRBJ1-2
D: .
DNA: TGCGCCAGCAGCCAAGATGAAGAATCTCCTAACTATGGCTACACCTTC
CDR3: CASSQDEESPNYGYTF

V: TRBV29-1
size: .
J: TRBJ2-7
D: .
DNA: TGCAGCGTTGCTGTAGATTACGAGCAGTACTTC
CDR3: CSVAVDYEQYF

V: TRBV9
size: .
J: TRBJ2-4
D: .
DNA: TGTGCCAGCAGCCCTCCCTTGACCAAAAACATTCAGTACTTC
CDR3: CASSPPLTKNIQYF